A selection of T cell receptor beta chains follows, all from one sample in a study of cytomegalovirus exposure and HLA in healthy donors. The repertoire was sequenced with immunoSEQ multiplex PCR; TCRdb's copy has only in-frame clones and lacks some. The sample lists approximately 180,000 clones, roughly 87% seen once, with around 0.25% in the top ten. The specimen was PBMCs. Receptors were obtained from a girl under three years old in good health and CMV-seronegative. Each CDR3 is given with its conserved first and last residue. A D gene is named only where the DNA matches it firmly. Size values are once, few and many counts, or a class for expanded clones, and some rows have none.

>TRBJ2-1|TRBV7-2|TRBD2|.
CASSLAALAGGRGNEQFF
TGTGCCAGCAGCTTAGCCGCTCTGGCGGGAGGAAGGGGGAATGAGCAGTTCTTC
>TRBJ1-5|TRBV19|TRBD1|.
CASSFRRDRGPLAQPQHF
TGTGCCAGTAGTTTCCGCCGGGACAGGGGGCCGTTGGCCCAGCCCCAGCATTTT
>TRBJ1-1|TRBV7-9|.|.
CSSSPGEKDTEAFF
TGTTCCAGCAGCCCCGGGGAGAAGGACACTGAAGCTTTCTTT
>TRBJ2-1|TRBV4-1|TRBD1|.
CASSQAGTGSNEQFF
TGCGCCAGCAGCCAAGCCGGGACAGGGAGCAATGAGCAGTTCTTC
>TRBJ2-2|TRBV5-1|TRBD2|.
CASSSGTSTGELFF
TGCGCCAGCAGCTCCGGGACTAGCACCGGGGAGCTGTTTTTT
>TRBJ1-5|TRBV18|.|once
CASSDSGGNQPQHF
TGTGCCAGCTCAGATTCAGGGGGCAATCAGCCCCAGCATTTT
>TRBJ2-7|TRBV13|TRBD2|.
CASSSNREGGYEQYF
TGTGCCAGCAGTTCAAACCGGGAGGGGGGCTACGAGCAGTACTTC
>TRBJ2-1|TRBV7-2|TRBD2|.
CASSRLAGGPNEQFF
TGTGCCAGCAGCCGTCTAGCGGGAGGGCCTAATGAGCAGTTCTTC
>TRBJ1-2|TRBV7-3|TRBD1|.
CASSDGTGIGHTF
TGTGCCAGCAGCGACGGGACAGGGATCGGTCACACCTTC
>TRBJ2-1|TRBV7-3|TRBD2|once
CASSRSGLAGYNEQFF
TGTGCCAGCAGCCGCTCGGGACTAGCGGGTTACAATGAGCAGTTCTTC
>TRBJ2-1|TRBV7-7|TRBD1|.
CASSLGGQGAHNEQFF
TGTGCTAGCAGCTTAGGGGGCCAGGGGGCCCACAATGAGCAGTTCTTC
>TRBJ1-1|TRBV27|.|.
CASSFPGRGTEAFF
TGTGCCAGCAGTTTCCCAGGGAGGGGCACTGAAGCTTTCTTT
>TRBJ1-2|TRBV6-1|.|.
CATPDIFNYGYTF
TGTGCCACTCCGGACATCTTTAACTATGGCTACACCTTC
>TRBJ2-7|TRBV6-5|TRBD1|.
CASSYSVGTGDEQYF
TGTGCCAGCAGTTACTCGGTGGGGACAGGGGACGAGCAGTACTTC
>TRBJ2-3|TRBV2|TRBD2|.
CATTSGRITDTQYF
TGTGCCACTACAAGCGGGAGGATCACAGATACGCAGTATTTT
>TRBJ2-1|TRBV7-8|TRBD1|.
CASSFRDRAYNEQFF
TGTGCCAGCAGCTTCCGGGACAGGGCCTACAATGAGCAGTTCTTC
>TRBJ2-3|TRBV2|TRBD2|once
CASRDYWTSGGLPDTQYF
TGTGCCAGCAGGGACTATTGGACTAGCGGGGGGCTCCCGGATACGCAGTATTTT
>TRBJ2-1|TRBV7-9|.|.
CASSLFGSPEQFF
TGTGCCAGCAGCTTATTCGGGTCACCCGAGCAGTTCTTC
>TRBJ2-3|TRBV7-3|.|.
CASSLSPTATDTQYF
TGTGCCAGCAGCTTAAGCCCGACTGCCACAGATACGCAGTATTTT
>TRBJ1-6|TRBV29-1|TRBD1|.
CSVGWDRASPLHF
TGCAGCGTGGGCTGGGACAGGGCCTCACCCCTCCACTTT
>TRBJ1-5|TRBV7-2|.|.
CASTPRGFTNQPQHF
TGTGCCAGCACCCCACGAGGGTTTACCAATCAGCCCCAGCATTTT
>TRBJ2-1|TRBV14|TRBD2|.
CASSLLREGNNEQFF
TGTGCCAGCAGCCTCCTGCGGGAGGGAAACAATGAGCAGTTCTTC